The 12 T cell receptor beta chains presented below share a single source sample, sequenced in a study of cytomegalovirus exposure and HLA in healthy donors. Vbeta (60) and Jbeta (13) primers were used in the PCR. The table came from immunoSEQ multiplex PCR; TCRdb's copy has only in-frame clones and leaves some out. The data show around 120,000 clones, about 66% seen once. Sequenced input: PBMCs. All receptors derive from a man aged 30 to 45 in good health and CMV-seropositive.

CDR3 in DNA: TGTGCCAGCAGTGAATCTCAGGGGATAGGCTACGAGCAGTACTTC. This codes for CASSESQGIGYEQYF. The chain is built from TRBV2 and TRBJ2-7; weak D call: TRBD1 (6 bases). This CDR3 region has 15 residues. The germline V gene encodes CDR1 SNHLY and CDR2 FYNNEI. The V end lost 2 bases, the J end lost 3 bases, and 14 bases lay between the germline ends.

The CDR3, as DNA: TGTGCCAGCAGCTTGGATGTTAGCGGGAGGGGGAGCACAGATACGCAGTATTTT. Translating gives CASSLDVSGRGSTDTQYF. This chain uses TRBV5-4 with TRBJ2-3; 11 bases fit TRBD2. The CDR3 runs to 18 residues. V dropped 0 bases and J dropped 0; count of bases not matched to a gene: 6. From germline, CDR1 is SGHNT and CDR2 YYREEE (reference sequence).

By sample share, this clone is medium-sized. This chain connects TRBV4-3 to TRBJ2-7, with D perhaps TRBD1 (6 bases). Germline V gene lookup returns CDR1 LGHNA and CDR2 YSLEER. This CDR3 is 16 amino acids long. The ends were cut back, 0 bases at V and 0 bases at J, with 12 bases in the middle. This CDR3 is CASSQDRHRASYEQYF. The CDR3 DNA reads as TGCGCCAGCAGCCAAGATCGTCACAGGGCCTCCTACGAGCAGTACTTC.

The chain carries TRBV7-3 and TRBJ1-1; 8 bases match TRBD1. The CDR3 spans 15 residues. CDR1 and CDR2 (germline): SGHTA, FQGTGA. The trim removed 2 bases at V and 2 bases at J, leaving 4 bases unmatched. CDR3 region: CASSLYGTGNTEAFF. The CDR3 nucleotides are TGTGCCAGCAGCTTATATGGGACAGGCAACACTGAAGCTTTCTTT.

CDR3 amino acids: CASTSYSGANVLTF. CDR3 sequence (DNA): TGTGCCAGCACTTCTTACTCTGGGGCCAACGTCCTGACTTTC. The gene calls are TRBV2 and TRBJ2-6; D is unresolved. V dropped 7 bases and J dropped 0 bases, with 7 bases sitting between them. The CDR3 contains 14 residues. Germline V gene data show CDR1 as SNHLY and CDR2 as FYNNEI.

This clone was found a few times. V is TRBV6-5 and J is TRBJ1-1, with D perhaps matching TRBD1 (6 bases). Germline CDR1 and CDR2: MNHEY and SVGAGI. V was trimmed by 2 bases and J by 7 bases, leaving 11 bases between them. CDR3 size: 13 residues. CDR3 nucleotides: TGTGCCAGCAGTTACCTGACAGGTATTGAAGCTTTCTTT. Protein: CASSYLTGIEAFF.

This clone has a handful of counts. The rearrangement joins TRBV4-2 to TRBJ2-5; possibly TRBD1 for D (5 bases). CDR1 and CDR2 (germline): LGHNA, YNFKEQ. This CDR3 has 17 residues. The V end was cut by 3 bases, the J end by 5 bases, with 22 bases between. The CDR3 DNA sequence: TGTGCCAGCAGCCAGGAAGGGGTTTCTCGAAGGGCGGAGACCCAGTACTTC. Protein: CASSQEGVSRRAETQYF.

The rearrangement joins TRBV7-3 to TRBJ2-2; 7 positions match TRBD2. This CDR3 spans 14 amino acids. The V gene's germline CDR1 is SGHTA and CDR2 FQGTGA. The V gene end was trimmed by 3 bases and the J gene end by 7 bases; junction bases not matched to a gene: 5. The CDR3 protein is CASSFGTTDGELFF. As DNA, the CDR3 is TGTGCCAGCAGCTTTGGGACTACCGACGGGGAGCTGTTTTTT. Looking up the rest from reference TRBV7-3 and TRBJ2-2 gives the full variable domain: GAGVSQTPSNKVTEKGKYVELRCDPISGHTALYWYRQSLGQGPEFLIYFQGTGAADDSGLPNDRFFAVRPEGSVSTLKIQRTERGDSAVYLCASSFGTTDGELFFGEGSRLTVL.

The chain couples TRBV19 to TRBJ2-6; TRBD1 agrees at 8 bases. V lost 6 bases and J lost 1; bases outside the gene matches: 8. There are 17 residues in the CDR3. Germline values: CDR1 LNHDA, CDR2 SQIVND (reference sequence). The CDR3 is CASSPGQGDSGANVLTF. DNA of the CDR3: TGTGCCAGTAGCCCCGGACAGGGTGATTCTGGGGCCAACGTCCTGACTTTC.

The chain carries TRBV23-1 and TRBJ1-3, with 9 bases that match TRBD1. TRBV23-1 is labeled an ORF, and its function is uncertain. V lost 4 bases to trimming and J lost 4 bases; unmatched junction nucleotides: 17. The CDR3 contains 19 residues. The CDR3 sequence is CASSRPGQGSLSGGNTIYF. The CDR3 DNA reads as TGCGCCAGCAGTCGCCCGGGACAGGGCTCTCTTTCGGGGGGAAACACCATATATTTT.

This clone was counted a few times. The J gene is TRBJ2-7, the V gene TRBV18, with 12 positions matching TRBD2. The CDR3 contains 15 residues. Trimming took 4 bases from V and 6 from J; bases not matched to a gene: 7. CDR1 and CDR2 (germline): KGHSH, LQKENI. The DNA for the CDR3 is TGTGCCAGCTCACGAGGACTAGCGGGACTATCCGAGCAGTACTTC. It yields the protein CASSRGLAGLSEQYF.

This clone was recorded only once. The chain joins TRBV13 to TRBJ1-1; a possible D gene is TRBD1 (6 bases). This CDR3 has 12 residues. V dropped 5 bases and J dropped 10 bases, with 14 bases sitting between them. From germline, CDR1 is PRHDT and CDR2 FYEKMQ (reference sequence). This chain's CDR3 is CASSPLDRPAFF. CDR3 DNA: TGTGCCAGCAGCCCCCTTGACAGGCCAGCTTTCTTT.